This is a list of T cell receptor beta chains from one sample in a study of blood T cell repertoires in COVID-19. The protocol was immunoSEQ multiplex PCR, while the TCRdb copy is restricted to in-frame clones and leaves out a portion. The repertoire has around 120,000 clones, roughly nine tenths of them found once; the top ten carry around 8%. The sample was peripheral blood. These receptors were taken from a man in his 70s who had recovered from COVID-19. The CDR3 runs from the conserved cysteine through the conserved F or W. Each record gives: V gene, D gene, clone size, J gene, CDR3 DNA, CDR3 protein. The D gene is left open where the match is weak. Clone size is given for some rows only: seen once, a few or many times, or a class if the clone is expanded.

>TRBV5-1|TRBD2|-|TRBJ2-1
TGCGCCAGCAGCTTGGGACTAGCGGGAGGTTCCTACAATGAGCAGTTCTTC
CASSLGLAGGSYNEQFF
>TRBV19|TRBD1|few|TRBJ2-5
TGTGCCAGTAGTATAACAGACGACAGGGCTCAGACCCAGTACTTC
CASSITDDRAQTQYF
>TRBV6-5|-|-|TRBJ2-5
TGTGCCAGCAGTTACTCATCCCCTCCGGAGACCCAGTACTTC
CASSYSSPPETQYF
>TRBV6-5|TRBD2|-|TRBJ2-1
TGTGCCAGCAGTACCTATAGCGGGGCTAACAATGAGCAGTTCTTC
CASSTYSGANNEQFF
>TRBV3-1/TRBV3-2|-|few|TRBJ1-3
TGTGCCAGCAGCCAGAGGACCGGAGGGAACACCATATATTTT
CASSQRTGGNTIYF
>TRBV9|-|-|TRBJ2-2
TGTGCCAGCAGCGTAGATCGGCGGGGCCGAAACACCGGGGAGCTGTTTTTT
CASSVDRRGRNTGELFF
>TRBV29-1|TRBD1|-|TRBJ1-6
TGCAGCGCCGGACAGGGGGCGAATTCACCCCTCCACTTT
CSAGQGANSPLHF
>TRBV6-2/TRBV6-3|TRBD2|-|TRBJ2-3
TGTGCCAGCAGTACCCACTTATTGCTAGCGGGAAGAGATACGCAGTATTTT
CASSTHLLLAGRDTQYF
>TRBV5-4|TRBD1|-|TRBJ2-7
TGTGCCAGCAGCGACCGACAGGGAAATTACGAGCAGTACTTC
CASSDRQGNYEQYF
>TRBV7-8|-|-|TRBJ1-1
TGTGCCAGCAGTCGCGGGGGGGACACTGAAGCTTTCTTT
CASSRGGDTEAFF
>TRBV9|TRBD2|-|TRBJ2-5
TGTGCCAGCAGCGTGGCGGCGGGGGGACACCAAGAGACCCAGTACTTC
CASSVAAGGHQETQYF
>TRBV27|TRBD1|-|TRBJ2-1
TGTGCCAGCAGTTCGACAGGGGGGTCGGGTGAGCAGTTCTTC
CASSSTGGSGEQFF
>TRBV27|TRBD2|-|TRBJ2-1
TGTGCCAGTCTCTCGACCGGGACTAGCGGGAGGGCAAGCTCCTACAATGAGCAGTTCTTC
CASLSTGTSGRASSYNEQFF
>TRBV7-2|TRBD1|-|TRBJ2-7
TGTGCCAGCAGCTTATCAGGGACAGGGGGATCCTACGAGCAGTACTTC
CASSLSGTGGSYEQYF
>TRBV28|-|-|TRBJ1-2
TGTGCCAGCAGTTTGGCGGGGACTGGTGGCTACACCTTC
CASSLAGTGGYTF
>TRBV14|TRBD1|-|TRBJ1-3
TGTGCCAGCAGCCCCATCGGGACAGGGAGAAACACCATATATTTT
CASSPIGTGRNTIYF
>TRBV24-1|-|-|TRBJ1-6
TGTGCCACCAGGGGGGGGGCGAATTCACCCCTCCACTTT
CATRGGANSPLHF
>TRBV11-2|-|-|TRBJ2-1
TGTGCCAGCAGCTTAGCCGCCGGGACTCCATACAATGAGCAGTTCTTC
CASSLAAGTPYNEQFF
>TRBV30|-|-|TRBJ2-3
TGTGCCTGGAATCCAGGGTCAAGCACAGATACGCAGTATTTT
CAWNPGSSTDTQYF
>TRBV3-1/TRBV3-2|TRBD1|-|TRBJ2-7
TGTGCCAGCAGCTCCCGGGACAGACTCTACGAGCAGTACTTC
CASSSRDRLYEQYF
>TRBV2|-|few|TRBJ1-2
TGTGCCAGCAGTGAAGATCGACAGGCCTTC
CASSEDRQAF
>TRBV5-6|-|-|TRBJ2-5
TGTGCCAGCAGCTTGGTGGCTGCCCTAGAAGAGACCCAGTACTTC
CASSLVAALEETQYF
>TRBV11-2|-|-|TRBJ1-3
TGTGCCAGCAGCCTCTTTAGGGGGACTGGAAACACCATATATTTT
CASSLFRGTGNTIYF
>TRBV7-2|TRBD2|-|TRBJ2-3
TGTGCCAGCAGCTCCCGGCGGGAGATAGAAGATACGCAGTATTTT
CASSSRREIEDTQYF
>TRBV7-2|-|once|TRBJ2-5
TGTGCCAGCAGCTTAGAATCTAGTGAAGAGACCCAGTACTTC
CASSLESSEETQYF
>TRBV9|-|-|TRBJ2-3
TGTGCCAGCAGCGTAGGGGCAGGCCTCACAGATACGCAGTATTTT
CASSVGAGLTDTQYF
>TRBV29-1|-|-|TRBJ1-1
TGCAGCGTTGCCCGATCGGTGAACACTGAAGCTTTCTTT
CSVARSVNTEAFF
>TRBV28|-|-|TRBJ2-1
TGTGCCAGCAGCTATAGACGGGGTTACAATGAGCAGTTCTTC
CASSYRRGYNEQFF
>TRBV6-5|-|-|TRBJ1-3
TGTGCCAGCAGTTTATCTTTGGGAGCTGGAAACACCATATATTTT
CASSLSLGAGNTIYF
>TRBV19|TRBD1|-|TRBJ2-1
TGTGCCAGTAGTATGAGTCAGGGGGCGTACAATGAGCAGTTCTTC
CASSMSQGAYNEQFF
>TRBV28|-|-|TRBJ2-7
TGTGCCAGCAGTTTAGTCCTACGCGAGCAGTACTTC
CASSLVLREQYF
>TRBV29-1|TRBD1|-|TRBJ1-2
TGCAGCGTAAGAGACAGGGGAACTTACTATGGCTACACCTTC
CSVRDRGTYYGYTF
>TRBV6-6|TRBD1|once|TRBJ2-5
TGTGCCAGCAGGCCGACTGACAGGGGCTCTCGGACCCAGTACTTC
CASRPTDRGSRTQYF
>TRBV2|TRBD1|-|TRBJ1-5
TGTGCCAGCAGTGAAAGGACAGGGGGTACCCAGCCCCAGCATTTT
CASSERTGGTQPQHF
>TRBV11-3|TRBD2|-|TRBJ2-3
TGTGCCAGCAGCTTGGGTAGCGGGGGTGTGCAGGATACGCAGTATTTT
CASSLGSGGVQDTQYF
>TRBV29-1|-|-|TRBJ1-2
TGCAGCGTACCGACAGGATCTCAACTAACTAATGGCTACACCTTC
CSVPTGSQLTNGYTF
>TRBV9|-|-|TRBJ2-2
TGTGCCAGCAGTGAGCCCGGGGTCACCGGGGAGCTGTTTTTT
CASSEPGVTGELFF
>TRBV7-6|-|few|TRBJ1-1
TGTGCCAGCAGCGTAACGGTCGGGTCCGGGAACACTGAAGCTTTCTTT
CASSVTVGSGNTEAFF
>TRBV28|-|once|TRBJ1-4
TGTGCCAGCAGTTCCCAGGGTGCCCCTAATGAAAAACTGTTTTTT
CASSSQGAPNEKLFF
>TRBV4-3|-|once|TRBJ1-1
TGCGCCAGCAGCCAAGGGGGAGGAGGAGCTGAAGCTTTCTTT
CASSQGGGGAEAFF
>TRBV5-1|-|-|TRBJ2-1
TGCGCCAGCAGCTTGGGAGGTAACAAAGAGCAGTTCTTC
CASSLGGNKEQFF
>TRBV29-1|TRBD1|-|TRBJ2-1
TGCAGCGCACGTACAGGGGGGATGGACAATGAGCAGTTCTTC
CSARTGGMDNEQFF
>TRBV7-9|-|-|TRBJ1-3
TGTGCCAGCAGCTTAGCGGGGAGATCCTCTGGAAACACCATATATTTT
CASSLAGRSSGNTIYF
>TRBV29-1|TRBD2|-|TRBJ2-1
TGCAGCGTTGACAAGGGAGCGGGAGGGTACAATGAGCAGTTCTTC
CSVDKGAGGYNEQFF